The rows below give T cell receptor beta chains drawn from one sample of a study of T cells in Graves' hyperthyroidism and ophthalmopathy. TCRdb passed the multiplex PCR reads through MiXCR, listing each CDR3 protein once. This table has approximately 300,000 distinct CDR3 sequences, approximately 15% appearing once. The material sequenced was blood. The receptors originated from a woman between 55 and 75 years old with Graves' ophthalmopathy. Both conserved end residues are trimmed from each CDR3.

TRBV6-2/TRBV6-3	TRBJ2-2	15	ASSYSGLAGGPGELF
TRBV18	TRBJ2-7	13	ASSNFGVGSYEQY
TRBV7-8	TRBJ1-2	11	ASSLPLKYGYT
TRBV19	TRBJ2-1	13	ARSPTVTSYNEQF
TRBV19	TRBJ2-7	14	ASSPGLAGGVYEQY
TRBV28	TRBJ1-2	15	ASSLYRGSNMNYGYT
TRBV28	TRBJ1-1	12	ASSSRGQVAEAF
TRBV6-1	TRBJ1-6	13	ASSKEGQGNSPLH
TRBV10-3	TRBJ1-2	14	AISESYPGQNYGYT
TRBV18	TRBJ1-4	13	ASSPEGGMDEKLF
TRBV5-1	TRBJ2-5	13	ASSLGGTGQETQY
TRBV28	TRBJ1-2	10	ASSLSRVGYT
TRBV2	TRBJ1-2	12	ASSAQQGYYGYT
TRBV7-2	TRBJ2-1	14	ASSRGTGYSYNEQF
TRBV27	TRBJ1-2	10	ASTSRGEGYT
TRBV6-1	TRBJ1-4	12	ASRYTYTNEKLF
TRBV7-2	TRBJ2-3	10	ASSIARDTQY
TRBV6-7	TRBJ2-1	11	ASRHWSYNEQF
TRBV19	TRBJ2-7	13	ASSMSIGGPYEQY
TRBV3-1	TRBJ2-1	14	AGSQLTSGGDNEQF
TRBV9	TRBJ2-7	13	ASSVRDTMSYEQY
TRBV4-1	TRBJ2-1	13	ASSQPAQRGREQF
TRBV24-1	TRBJ2-6	14	ATSDRGYSGANVLT
TRBV28	TRBJ1-5	11	ASSWGFNQPQH
TRBV27	TRBJ1-6	14	ASSLAGQGRNSPLH
TRBV6-1	TRBJ1-2	8	ASSENGYT
TRBV5-1	TRBJ1-1	12	ASSLEAGVTEAF
TRBV6-1	TRBJ2-1	11	ASSVSRGNEQF
TRBV2	TRBJ2-7	9	ASMQGGEQY
TRBV19	TRBJ2-7	10	ASSRTGNEQY
TRBV6-1	TRBJ2-7	10	ASRAVQYEQY
TRBV5-4	TRBJ2-3	13	ASSRGGVGSDTQY
TRBV5-1	TRBJ1-4	13	ASSESGTGDEKLF
TRBV27	TRBJ1-4	16	ASSLRWGSAATNEKLF
TRBV5-6	TRBJ2-7	13	ASSLLSSGDYEQY
TRBV28	TRBJ1-2	13	ASSRGRTADYGYT
TRBV29-1	TRBJ1-1	12	SADGGLLNTEAF
TRBV11-2	TRBJ2-1	13	ASSTRQGRRNEQF
TRBV19	TRBJ2-1	14	ASTLGIAGAIDEQF
TRBV12-3/TRBV12-4	TRBJ2-5	10	ASSLEEETQY
TRBV2	TRBJ2-7	13	ASRVIGGSSYEQY
TRBV28	TRBJ2-1	14	ASSSSDASAYNEQF
TRBV3-1	TRBJ2-1	14	ASSLKGLAGQDEQF
TRBV6-2/TRBV6-3	TRBJ1-5	12	ASSYRGLKQPQH
TRBV28	TRBJ2-7	14	ASSFSLAGLSYEQY
TRBV2	TRBJ1-5	15	ASRGLTGNEGNQPQH
TRBV7-9	TRBJ1-4	14	ASSFTNGRAGEKLF
TRBV15	TRBJ2-7	15	ATSPVGNRAVSYEQY
TRBV24-1	TRBJ2-7	11	ATSDAHAVEQY
TRBV5-1	TRBJ2-1	13	ASSLDRGTWDEQF
TRBV6-2/TRBV6-3	TRBJ2-1	12	ASSKQEYYNEQF
TRBV7-9	TRBJ2-3	13	ASSLKLPFTDTQY
TRBV3-1	TRBJ2-3	14	ASSRIRGFGTDTQY
TRBV7-2	TRBJ2-3	11	ASSLAGTGTQY
TRBV6-1	TRBJ2-1	13	ASSYAGSHSNEQF
TRBV10-3	TRBJ1-2	11	AISESTLTLYT
TRBV6-6	TRBJ2-1	14	ASSYPTGNPNNEQF
TRBV10-3	TRBJ1-5	13	AIGPGANSNQPQH
TRBV5-6	TRBJ2-3	14	ASSWGGRKSTDTQY
TRBV5-6	TRBJ2-7	14	ASSPRDSSWSYEQY